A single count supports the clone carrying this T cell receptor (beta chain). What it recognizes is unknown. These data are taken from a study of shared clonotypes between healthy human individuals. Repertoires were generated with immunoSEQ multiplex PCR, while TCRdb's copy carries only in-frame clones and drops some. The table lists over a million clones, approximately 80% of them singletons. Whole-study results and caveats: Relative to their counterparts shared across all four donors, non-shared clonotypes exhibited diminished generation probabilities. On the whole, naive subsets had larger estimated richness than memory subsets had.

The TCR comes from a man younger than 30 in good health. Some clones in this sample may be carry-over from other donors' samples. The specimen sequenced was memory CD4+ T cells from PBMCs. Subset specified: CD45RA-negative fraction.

The CDR3 nucleotides are TGTGCCAGCAGCCCGGTCGGCGGGAGGTCCCACGAGCAGTACTTC. Translated, it gives CASSPVGGRSHEQYF. The chain couples TRBV7-8 to TRBJ2-7; 8 bases are shared with TRBD2. The ends lost 5 bases at V and 5 bases at J; junction bases unmatched: 11. Germline CDR1 and CDR2: SGHVS and FQNEAQ. CDR3 length equals 15 residues. The full variable domain, its missing parts supplied by reference TRBV7-8 and TRBJ2-7, is GAGVSQSPRYKVAKRGQDVALRCDPISGHVSLFWYQQALGQGPEFLTYFQNEAQLDKSGLPSDRFFAERPEGSVSTLKIQRTQQEDSAVYLCASSPVGGRSHEQYFGPGTRLTVT.